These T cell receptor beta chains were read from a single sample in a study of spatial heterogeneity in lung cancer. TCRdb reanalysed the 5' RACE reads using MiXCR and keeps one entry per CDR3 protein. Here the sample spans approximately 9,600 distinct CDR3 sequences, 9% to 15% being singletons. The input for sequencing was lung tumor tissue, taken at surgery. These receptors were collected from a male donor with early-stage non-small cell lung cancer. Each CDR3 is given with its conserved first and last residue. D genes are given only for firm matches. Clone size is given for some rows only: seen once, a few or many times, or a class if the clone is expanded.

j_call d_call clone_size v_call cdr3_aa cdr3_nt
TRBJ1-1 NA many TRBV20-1 CSARVGTANTEAFF TGCAGTGCTAGAGTTGGAACGGCTAACACTGAAGCTTTCTTT
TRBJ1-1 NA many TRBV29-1 CSALGTEAFF TGCAGCGCCCTAGGCACTGAAGCTTTCTTT
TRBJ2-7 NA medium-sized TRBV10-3 CAISVDKNYEQYF TGTGCCATCAGTGTTGACAAAAACTACGAGCAGTACTTC
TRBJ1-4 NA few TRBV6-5 CASSYSTGIQEKLFF TGTGCCAGCAGTTACTCGACGGGGATTCAGGAAAAACTGTTTTTT
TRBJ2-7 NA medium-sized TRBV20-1 CSARNPRANYEQYF TGCAGTGCTAGAAACCCTCGGGCTAACTACGAGCAGTACTTC
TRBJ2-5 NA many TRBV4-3 CASSQDLQAGRTQYF TGCGCCAGCAGCCAAGATCTCCAGGCAGGGAGAACCCAGTACTTC
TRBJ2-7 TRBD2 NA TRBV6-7 CASSPSLAGLYEQYF TGTGCCAGCAGTCCCTCACTAGCGGGTTTATACGAGCAGTACTTC
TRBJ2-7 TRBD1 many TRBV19 CASSTWDRDYEQYF TGTGCCAGTAGTACGTGGGACAGGGACTACGAGCAGTACTTC
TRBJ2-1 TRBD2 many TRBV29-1 CSVVLAEDNEQFF TGCAGCGTTGTACTAGCGGAAGACAATGAGCAGTTCTTC
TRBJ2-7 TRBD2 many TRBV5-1 CASSRTSGSIYEQYF TGCGCCAGCAGCCGGACTAGCGGGAGTATCTACGAGCAGTACTTC
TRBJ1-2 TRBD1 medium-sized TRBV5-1 CASSLGQGFVYGYTF TGCGCCAGCAGCTTGGGACAGGGGTTTGTCTATGGCTACACCTTC
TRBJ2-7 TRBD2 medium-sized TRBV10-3 CAISEATTSGSRYF TGTGCCATCAGTGAGGCGACGACTAGCGGGAGCCGATACTTC
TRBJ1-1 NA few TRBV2 CASSGTEDTEAFF TGTGCCAGCAGTGGGACAGAGGACACTGAAGCTTTCTTT
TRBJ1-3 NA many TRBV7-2 CASSPRKASSGNTIYF TGTGCCAGCAGCCCCCGTAAGGCCTCCTCTGGAAACACCATATATTTT
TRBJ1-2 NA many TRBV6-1 CASSEQFGYGYTF TGTGCCAGCAGTGAACAGTTTGGCTATGGCTACACCTTC
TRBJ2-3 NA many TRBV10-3 CAISESAGGRTDTQYF TGTGCCATCAGTGAGTCGGCTGGCGGACGCACAGATACGCAGTATTTT
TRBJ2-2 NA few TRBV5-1 CASSLDISLAGELFF TGCGCCAGCAGCTTGGATATCAGCCTGGCCGGGGAGCTGTTTTTT
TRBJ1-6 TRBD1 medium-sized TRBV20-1 CSARTRQGADSPLHF TGCAGTGCTAGAACACGACAGGGGGCTGATTCACCCCTCCACTTT